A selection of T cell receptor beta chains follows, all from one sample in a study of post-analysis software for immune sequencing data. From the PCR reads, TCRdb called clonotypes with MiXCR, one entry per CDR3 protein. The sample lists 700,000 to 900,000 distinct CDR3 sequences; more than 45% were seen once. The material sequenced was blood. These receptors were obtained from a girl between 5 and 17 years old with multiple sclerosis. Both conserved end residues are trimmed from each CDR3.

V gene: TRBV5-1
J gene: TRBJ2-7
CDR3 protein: ASSLDGGDSYEQY

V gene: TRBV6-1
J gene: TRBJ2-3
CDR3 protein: ASIPPGVNTDTQY

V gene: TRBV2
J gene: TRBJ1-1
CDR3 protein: ASSESTGRTEAF

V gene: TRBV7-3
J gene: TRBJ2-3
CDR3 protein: ASSLMASGDGDTQY

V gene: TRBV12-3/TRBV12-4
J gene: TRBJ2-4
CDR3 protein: ASSPSGGLAKNIQY

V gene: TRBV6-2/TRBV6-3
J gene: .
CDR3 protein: ASKASSHYEQY

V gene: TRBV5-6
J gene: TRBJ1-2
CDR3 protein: ASSLAGGARGYT

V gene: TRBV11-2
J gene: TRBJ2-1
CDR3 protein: ASSFQLAGRYNEQF

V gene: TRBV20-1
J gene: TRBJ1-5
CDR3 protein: SASLDRRYSNQPQH

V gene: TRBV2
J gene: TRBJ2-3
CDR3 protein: ASMRNLAGLTDTQY

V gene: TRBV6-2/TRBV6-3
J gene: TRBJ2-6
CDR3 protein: ASSYGVSGANVLT

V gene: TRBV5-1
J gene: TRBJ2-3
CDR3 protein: ASSSSPDRGFDTQY